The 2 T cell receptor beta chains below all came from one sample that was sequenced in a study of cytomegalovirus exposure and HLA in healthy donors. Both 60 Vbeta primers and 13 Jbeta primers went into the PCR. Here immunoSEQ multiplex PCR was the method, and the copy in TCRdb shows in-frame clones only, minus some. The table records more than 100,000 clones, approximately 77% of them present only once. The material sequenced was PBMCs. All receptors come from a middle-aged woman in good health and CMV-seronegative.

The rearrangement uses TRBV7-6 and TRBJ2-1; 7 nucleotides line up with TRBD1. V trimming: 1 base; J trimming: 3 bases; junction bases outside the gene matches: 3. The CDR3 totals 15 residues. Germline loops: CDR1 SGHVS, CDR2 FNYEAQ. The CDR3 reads CASSLGGQFYNEQFF. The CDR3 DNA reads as TGTGCCAGCAGCTTAGGGGGACAGTTCTACAATGAGCAGTTCTTC.

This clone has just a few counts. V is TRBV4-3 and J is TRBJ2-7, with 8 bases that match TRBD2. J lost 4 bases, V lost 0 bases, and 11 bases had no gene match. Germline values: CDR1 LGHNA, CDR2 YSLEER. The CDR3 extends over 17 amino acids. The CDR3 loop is CASSQEWGSGEGYEQYF. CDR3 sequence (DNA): TGCGCCAGCAGCCAAGAGTGGGGTAGCGGGGAAGGGTACGAGCAGTACTTC.